These T cell receptor beta chains were read from a single sample in a study of blood T cell repertoires in COVID-19. Sequencing was performed with immunoSEQ multiplex PCR; in TCRdb, only in-frame clones are kept and a portion is missing. The sample holds fewer than 150,000 clones, around nine tenths seen once. The specimen sequenced was peripheral blood. These TCRs come from a man aged 45 to 65 with active or convalescent COVID-19. Both conserved end residues are part of each CDR3. The order of the fields is D gene, J gene, V gene, clone size, CDR3 DNA, CDR3 protein. A D gene is named only where the DNA matches it firmly. A row's size may be missing; if present it is once, few, many or a size class.

-	TRBJ2-1	TRBV7-2	-	TGTGCCAGCAGCTTAGTCGGGAGCTCCTACAATGAGCAGTTCTTC	CASSLVGSSYNEQFF
-	TRBJ2-1	TRBV7-8	once	TGTGCCAGCAGCGCCCGGACACTTTACAATGAGCAGTTCTTC	CASSARTLYNEQFF
-	TRBJ1-4	TRBV20-1	once	TGCAGTGCTAGTACAGGGACAAAACTGTTTTTT	CSASTGTKLFF
-	TRBJ1-4	TRBV6-5	-	TGTGCCAGCAGTTTCGGGAACGACGAAAAACTGTTTTTT	CASSFGNDEKLFF
TRBD2	TRBJ2-7	TRBV7-9	few	TGTGCCAGCAGCCCCCCGACTAGCGGGATAACCTACGAGCAGTACTTC	CASSPPTSGITYEQYF
TRBD1	TRBJ1-3	TRBV25-1	-	TGTGCCAGCAGGCAGACAGGGGGCTCTGGAAACACCATATATTTT	CASRQTGGSGNTIYF
TRBD2	TRBJ2-2	TRBV7-9	-	TGTGCCAGCAGTCCAATGGGAGGGAGAACCGGGGAGCTGTTTTTT	CASSPMGGRTGELFF
TRBD2	TRBJ2-7	TRBV2	-	TGTGCCAGCAGTGAAGCGCGGACTAGCGGGAGGGCCTACGAGCAGTACTTC	CASSEARTSGRAYEQYF
-	TRBJ2-1	TRBV9	-	TGTGCCAGCAGCTCAGGAGCGGGCACCTACAATGAGCAGTTCTTC	CASSSGAGTYNEQFF
-	TRBJ1-3	TRBV3-1/TRBV3-2	-	TGTGCCAGCAGCTCCACGGGGGGCTCTGGAAACACCATATATTTT	CASSSTGGSGNTIYF
TRBD2	TRBJ2-3	TRBV29-1	once	TGCAGCGTTCGTGGGACTAGCGGGAATACAGATACGCAGTATTTT	CSVRGTSGNTDTQYF
-	TRBJ1-1	TRBV3-1/TRBV3-2	-	TGTGCCAGCAGCCAAGTATCGACAGCTGAAGCTTTCTTT	CASSQVSTAEAFF
TRBD2	TRBJ2-2	TRBV24-1	-	TGTGCCACCAGTGACCCTAGCGGGAGGGATAGGATCGGGGAGCTGTTTTTT	CATSDPSGRDRIGELFF
TRBD1	TRBJ1-5	TRBV29-1	-	TGCAGCGTTGTGTCAGGGGGCGGCCAGCCCCAGCATTTT	CSVVSGGGQPQHF
TRBD2	TRBJ2-7	TRBV25-1	few	TGTGCCAGCAGTAGGACTAGCGGACCTTCCTACGAGCAGTACTTC	CASSRTSGPSYEQYF
-	TRBJ1-4	TRBV7-8	-	TGTGCCAGCAGCCCGTTATCAGGGGATGAAAAACTGTTTTTT	CASSPLSGDEKLFF
TRBD1	TRBJ2-1	TRBV5-1	-	TGCGCCAGCAGCATCCGGGACAGGGGGAGTGAGCAGTTCTTC	CASSIRDRGSEQFF
-	TRBJ2-4	TRBV5-6	-	TGTGCCAGCAGCTTGCCGTCCAACATTCAGTACTTC	CASSLPSNIQYF
-	TRBJ2-3	TRBV11-2	once	TGTGCCAGCAGCTTAGATCAGCAGGGAAGGGTGACAGATACGCAGTATTTT	CASSLDQQGRVTDTQYF
TRBD1	TRBJ2-1	TRBV6-5	few	TGTGCCAGCAGTTTTTCGGGACAGCACAATGAGCAGTTCTTC	CASSFSGQHNEQFF
TRBD2	TRBJ2-5	TRBV2	once	TGTGCCAGCAGTTCTCGACGGCGGACTAGCGCCCAGAGGACCCAGTACTTC	CASSSRRRTSAQRTQYF
-	TRBJ1-5	TRBV18	-	TGTGCCAGCTCACCAGTTCAGGGCGGCCAGCCCCAGCATTTT	CASSPVQGGQPQHF
TRBD1	TRBJ2-2	TRBV6-1	once	TGTGCCAGCAGTGAAGGAGCAGGGGGCGAGACCGGGGAGCTGTTTTTT	CASSEGAGGETGELFF
-	TRBJ1-3	TRBV6-2/TRBV6-3	-	TGTGCCAGCAACCCTGACGCGGGTGGAAACACCATATATTTT	CASNPDAGGNTIYF
-	TRBJ2-5	TRBV5-6	-	TGTGCCAGCAGCTTGGGTTCAGGGTGGGCGGAAGAGACCCAGTACTTC	CASSLGSGWAEETQYF
TRBD1	TRBJ1-2	TRBV10-3	-	TGTGCCATCACTTCACAGGGGAACTATGGCTACACCTTC	CAITSQGNYGYTF
-	TRBJ2-1	TRBV25-1	-	TGTGCCAGCAGTGAATCGAGGCCTACCTCCTACAATGAGCAGTTCTTC	CASSESRPTSYNEQFF
-	TRBJ2-1	TRBV6-4	-	TGTGCCAGCAGTGACGGGGCCCGGGATGAGCAGTTCTTC	CASSDGARDEQFF
-	TRBJ2-7	TRBV6-5	-	TGTGCCAGCAGTTACGCGGCAGGGGAGTCCTACGAGCAGTACTTC	CASSYAAGESYEQYF
-	TRBJ2-6	TRBV19	once	TGTGCCAGTTGCTCTAGGAGTGACTCTGGGGCCAACGTCCTGACTTTC	CASCSRSDSGANVLTF
-	TRBJ2-7	TRBV28	-	TGTGCCAGCAGTTTAACTTATAGCTCCTACGAGCAGTACTTC	CASSLTYSSYEQYF
-	TRBJ2-7	TRBV23-1	-	TGCGCCAGCAGTCAATCCAACCCCCTGGTGCAGGGAAAATCCTTATGCGAGCAGTACTTC	CASSQSNPLVQGKSLCEQYF
-	TRBJ2-1	TRBV6-5	-	TGTGCCAGCAGTTTGGGACTTTACAATGAGCAGTTCTTC	CASSLGLYNEQFF
TRBD2	TRBJ2-7	TRBV11-3	-	TGTGCCAGCAGCCACGGGGGGTACGAGCAGTACTTC	CASSHGGYEQYF
TRBD2	TRBJ2-1	TRBV7-2	-	TGTGCCAGCAGCCTTGTAGCGGGAGAGGGCTACAATGAGCAGTTCTTC	CASSLVAGEGYNEQFF
TRBD2	TRBJ2-7	TRBV3-1/TRBV3-2	-	TGTGCCAGCAGCCAAGATTTCGGCGGGAGGCCCTACGAGCAGTACTTC	CASSQDFGGRPYEQYF
-	TRBJ2-7	TRBV5-1	-	TGCGCCAGCAGCTTGGAGGGGTTTTTCTCCTACGAGCAGTACTTC	CASSLEGFFSYEQYF
-	TRBJ1-1	TRBV11-1	-	TGTGCCAGCAGCCAGAGGGATCGCGGCACTGAAGCTTTCTTT	CASSQRDRGTEAFF
TRBD1	TRBJ2-7	TRBV13	-	TGTGCCAGCAGCTCGGACAGGAGCCGCTACGAGCAGTACTTC	CASSSDRSRYEQYF
-	TRBJ2-4	TRBV29-1	-	TGCAGCGTTGCCGGACAGCTACAAAACATTCAGTACTTC	CSVAGQLQNIQYF
TRBD1	TRBJ1-5	TRBV6-5	-	TGTGCCAGTGTTCGAGGACAGGCCAATCAGCCCCAGCATTTT	CASVRGQANQPQHF
-	TRBJ2-1	TRBV12-3/TRBV12-4	-	TGTGCCAGCAGTACAGGATACAATGAGCAGTTCTTC	CASSTGYNEQFF
-	TRBJ1-2	TRBV7-9	-	TGTGCCAGCAGCCACCCGGACAGACTGGGAGGCTACACCTTC	CASSHPDRLGGYTF
TRBD1	TRBJ2-7	TRBV27	-	TGTGCCAGCAGCCGACAGGGGAAAGAGATCTACGAGCAGTACTTC	CASSRQGKEIYEQYF
TRBD1	TRBJ2-2	TRBV6-2/TRBV6-3	-	TGTGCCAGCACCCCCGGGTGGGGACAGGGGACCGGGGAGCTGTTTTTT	CASTPGWGQGTGELFF
TRBD2	TRBJ2-7	TRBV11-2	-	TGTGCCAGCAGCTACTTCTCGGCGGGAGAAGGAGGCGAGCAGTACTTC	CASSYFSAGEGGEQYF
-	TRBJ2-2	TRBV28	few	TGTGCCAGCAGTTTATCGGCACAGGGAGTCACCGGGGAGCTGTTTTTT	CASSLSAQGVTGELFF
TRBD1	TRBJ1-1	TRBV29-1	-	TGCAGCGTTAAGGGGGCATCTGAAGCTTTCTTT	CSVKGASEAFF
-	TRBJ2-7	TRBV29-1	-	TGCAGCGGGGGAGATTTGGGAGGCGAGCAGTACTTC	CSGGDLGGEQYF
-	TRBJ2-3	TRBV18	-	TGTGCCAGCTCACTTCGTGGAGGGGGCCCTAGCACAGATACGCAGTATTTT	CASSLRGGGPSTDTQYF
TRBD1	TRBJ1-1	TRBV7-2	-	TGTGCCAGCAGCCCTCGGACAGGGGGCGCGAACACTGAAGCTTTCTTT	CASSPRTGGANTEAFF
-	TRBJ2-7	TRBV6-5	few	TGTGCCAGCAGCGTGCGGATGGACACCTACGAGCAGTACTTC	CASSVRMDTYEQYF
-	TRBJ2-6	TRBV11-3	-	TGTGCCAGCAGTCTCGGAGGCAAGACTGCCAACGTCCTGACTTTC	CASSLGGKTANVLTF
-	TRBJ2-3	TRBV11-3	-	TGTGCCAGCAGCTTAGATTCAGGATACACAGATACGCAGTATTTT	CASSLDSGYTDTQYF
TRBD2	TRBJ2-1	TRBV5-4	-	TGTGCCAGCAGCTTGGAAGGCGGGAGGGCCAATGAGCAGTTCTTC	CASSLEGGRANEQFF